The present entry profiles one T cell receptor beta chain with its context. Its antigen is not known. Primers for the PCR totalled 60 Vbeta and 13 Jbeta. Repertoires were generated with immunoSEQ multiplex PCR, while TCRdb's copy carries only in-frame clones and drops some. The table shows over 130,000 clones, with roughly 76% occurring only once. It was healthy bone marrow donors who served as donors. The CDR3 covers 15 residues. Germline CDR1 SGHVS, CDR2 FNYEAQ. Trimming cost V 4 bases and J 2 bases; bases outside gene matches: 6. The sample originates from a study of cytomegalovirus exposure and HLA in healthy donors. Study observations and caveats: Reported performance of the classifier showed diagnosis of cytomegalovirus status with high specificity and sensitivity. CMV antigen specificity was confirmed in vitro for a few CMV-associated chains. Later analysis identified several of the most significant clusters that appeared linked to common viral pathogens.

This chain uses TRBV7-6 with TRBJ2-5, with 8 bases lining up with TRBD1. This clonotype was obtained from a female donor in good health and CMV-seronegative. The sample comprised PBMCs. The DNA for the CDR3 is TGTGCCAGCAGCTCTAACAGGGGGAATCAAGAGACCCAGTACTTC. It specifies CASSSNRGNQETQYF.